The present entry profiles one T cell receptor (beta chain) with its context. This clone's antigen is unknown. The sample holds no much larger clone one base away, and base qualities are not on file. The germline V gene (reference sequence) yields LNHDA for CDR1 and SQIVND for CDR2. The CDR3 runs 16 residues from the cysteine to the phenylalanine. Only CDR3 DNA remains: 48 bases, in frame from the first base. Trimming accounts for 4 bases at V and 4 bases at J, while the number of junction bases matched to no gene is 11. This specimen comes from a study of cytomegalovirus exposure and HLA in healthy donors listed by TCRdb under 2017. Some background on the complete study: An earlier analysis of roughly 630 of the donors reported more than 250 Gb of sequence data and roughly 110 million unique TCR beta sequences from 150 million to 200 million T cells. The number of typed donors differed by locus: about 629-630 for A, B, C, DRB1 and DQB1; 522 for DQA1; about 600 for DPA1; and around 470 for DPB1. All discovery cohort repertoires had been generated on a single sequencing platform. An early release covering roughly 580 HLA-typed donors comprised about 310 gigabases of sequencing data and some 79 million unique TCR sequences. In a later genetic analysis, genome-wide SNP genotypes for about 65% of the 666 donors were used, and that subset was treated as a discovery cohort. Both class I and class II loci were covered by HLA typing, at four-digit resolution. In a later analysis, previously published TCR beta repertoires from 666 donors were re-analyzed and high-resolution HLA genotyping was added so that TCR occurrence patterns could be studied. Using immunosequencing, the study profiled T cell repertoires from some 670 subjects and related those repertoires to cytomegalovirus serostatus. Of the roughly 390 genotyped donors, 81% fell in the genetic ancestry cluster associated with self-reported Caucasian donors. Across under 500 genotyped donors of the cohort, an average of about 220,000 unique TCR beta nucleotide sequences per donor were sequenced, and around 19% of those sequences were non-productive. An earlier analysis of 587 of the donors used high-throughput TCR beta sequencing to judge whether each TCR beta V gene segment behaved as functional or pseudogenic. Five DR-DQ haplotypes were handled as single units for association and clustering, since linkage in the cohort was strong. The study aimed to test whether signatures of past pathogen exposure could be identified by cataloging public T cell receptors. Rather than drawing on any new phenotypic data, the later analysis identified candidate immune exposures from TCR beta sequences and the way those sequences occurred across donors. Alongside the repertoire data, information on donor age, sex, ethnicity and CMV serostatus was compiled. Besides the first cohort of 666 subjects, a separate validation cohort made up of some 110 different subjects was used. To predict cytomegalovirus infection status, the study brought together high-throughput TCR immunosequencing, statistical association of individual TCRs with disease status, and machine learning. Broader findings and caveats from the paper: A few of the identified cytomegalovirus-associated TCR beta chains were confirmed in vitro to be specific for cytomegalovirus antigens. A further reported finding was that TCR beta sequences accurately predicted the HLA-A and HLA-B alleles for most subjects in the first cohort. When HLA alleles, especially DR and DQ, strongly co-occurred, attributing TCR associations to individual alleles was difficult. Most CMV-associated TCR beta chains appeared to be HLA-restricted in a later analysis, and the HLA associations seemed to be driven largely by CMV exposure. According to a later analysis, TCR association rates differed among HLA loci, with DRB1 alleles showing the most associated TCRs and HLA-C alleles showing the fewest. Several of the top co-occurrence clusters appeared to be linked to parvovirus B19, influenza, CMV and Epstein-Barr virus, according to a later analysis. A later analysis associated about 16,000 TCR beta sequences with specific HLA alleles at a false discovery rate of 0.05. Across donors, most TCR sequences were observed very rarely, whereas some public TCRs were present in many individuals. Linkage disequilibrium might explain the correlated functional status among segregating V segments, but an unknown experimental factor could not be ruled out. A later analysis found that HLA-associated TCR beta chains were more clonally expanded and had lower generation probabilities than equally common non-associated chains. The authors suggested that the approach could potentially be extended to other disease states and immunological phenotypes. In the study, around 150 TCR beta chains were listed as associated with cytomegalovirus. Sequencing depth was assumed to be roughly uniform across donors in the presence/absence analyses, though that assumption may not hold. According to a later genetic analysis, donors in an Asian-associated ancestry cluster had fewer N-insertions in productive TCRs than the approximately 670-donor mean. For the cohort, immune exposure information was limited to CMV serostatus. Some IMGT-functional V segments, including TRBV6-2 and TRBV6-3, could not be distinguished by the 87-base-pair reads and were therefore excluded. Broadly in line with IMGT annotations, most TCR beta V segments showed up in productive rearrangements about 87% or about 30% of the time in an earlier analysis of several hundred of the donors. The cohort was sequenced for TCR beta chains only, and without alpha or paired-chain data the features that could be detected were limited. In both the original and validation cohorts, the classifier was reported to diagnose cytomegalovirus status with high specificity and sensitivity. Because counts were too low, seventeen rarely observed V segments, including chromosome 9 orphons, were left out of the earlier analysis of some 600 of the donors. A cluster of highly shared sequence variants was judged likely to represent a technical artifact of the sequencing pipeline. V-gene and J-gene trimming of TCR beta chains was associated with a missense DCLRE1C variant in a later genetic analysis, and the association was replicated in an independent cohort. Because some donors lacked HLA typing at each locus, the association tests relied only on the typed subset.

The library relied on the immunoSEQ multiplex PCR assay. A mixture of 60 forward primers for TCR Vbeta segments and 13 reverse primers for TCR Jbeta segments was used in the multiplex PCR. The CDR3 region of rearranged TCR beta genes was amplified from genomic DNA with a multiplex PCR assay. On the Illumina HiSeq System, the amplified TCR beta libraries were sequenced as 87-base-pair reads. The authors' analysis ran thus. In a later analysis, tens of millions of unique TCR beta chains were counted across the 650 to 700 repertoires, and roughly 11 million of these chains were shared by at least two donors. Raw reads were error-corrected and collapsed into unique sequences by a nearest-neighbor algorithm in which closely related sequences were merged to remove PCR and sequencing errors. CDR3 sequences were aligned to IMGT reference sequences to assign V, D and J gene segments. For a sequence to be retained, a match of at least six nucleotides to both a V gene segment and a J gene segment was required. A rearrangement was called productive if the CDR3 had no stop codons and remained in frame with V and J, and every other rearrangement was called non-productive. CDR3 was defined according to IMGT convention as the region running from the second conserved V-encoded cysteine to the conserved J-encoded phenylalanine. In an earlier analysis of more than 550 of the donors, sequences lacking an unambiguous match to a single V gene segment were excluded. An earlier analysis of over 450 of the donors classified V segments as functional when productive rearrangements were above 56.7% and as segregating when the standard deviation between donors was above 5%. A statistical classification framework was built for diagnosing cytomegalovirus status from the catalog of TCR beta chain sequences. In a later analysis, V and J genes were assigned by comparing TCR nucleotide sequences against IMGT/GENE-DB human TR gene sequences. In a later analysis, CDR3 sequences and most-parsimonious VDJ recombination scenarios were assigned using the TCRdist pipeline. In a later analysis, each TCR beta chain was defined by its CDR3 amino acid sequence together with its V-gene family, and reads without a unique V-gene family were excluded. A later analysis removed 592 highly shared, low-generation-probability nucleotide sequences to deal with suspected cross-contamination and a sequencing artifact. For each public chain, a later analysis derived a clonal expansion index from normalized ranks of inferred template counts within each repertoire. In a later analysis, generation probabilities were computed with a VDJ recombination model fitted to out-of-frame rearrangements, and the resulting probabilities were checked against IGoR. In a later analysis, TCR-TCR, TCR-HLA and TCR-CMV co-occurrence was scored with hypergeometric tests, and a repertoire-size bias correction was applied to TCR pairs. In a later analysis, false discovery rates were estimated by permuting HLA or CMV assignments 20 times. In a later analysis, co-occurring TCRs were grouped using DBSCAN, and TCRdist sequence similarity was added for clustering within HLA-allele-positive subsets. For co-occurrence clustering, repertoires with fewer than 30,000 or more than 120,000 public chains were excluded, along with four to six repertoires with anomalous nucleotide sharing. The clones in this table, taken by TCRdb from immuneACCESS, are in-frame only. Not every clone is retained; where verified, under half of the shortfall comes from an unresolved V gene, and the cause of the rest is unknown. That table gives V, J and clone size, and the DNA gave D and trimming. Within this sample are 100,000 to 150,000 clones, with approximately 75% of them counted one time only. Together, the top ten hold 1.5% to 2% of the sample.

The cohort comprised approximately 700 healthy bone marrow donors. At the time of sampling, all cohort members were nominally healthy, though unrecorded immune exposures were likely present. The donor was CMV seronegative and was included in the group of under 450 seronegative cohort members. Each donor provided a peripheral blood sample, and peripheral blood mononuclear cells were used for TCR beta sequencing. The Qiagen DNeasy Blood Extraction Kit was used to extract genomic DNA from the blood cell samples. The rearranged segments are TRBV19 and TRBJ1-2; 8 junctional bases match TRBD1. The origin of this receptor is a man aged 35 to 55 in good health and CMV-seronegative. The sequenced sample was PBMCs. CDR3 loop: CASSTTRQGKGYGYTF. The DNA is TGTGCCAGTAGTACGACTCGACAGGGGAAGGGCTATGGCTACACCTTC.